A selection of T cell receptor beta chains follows, all from one sample in a study of early T cells in non-severe SARS-CoV-2 infection. TCRdb analysed the 5' RACE reads with MiXCR anew, one entry per CDR3 protein. The sample holds fewer than 25,000 distinct CDR3 sequences, 5% to 6% seen once. The sample in question was whole blood, obtained at baseline. The receptors were sampled from an adult who was a healthcare worker with PCR-confirmed SARS-CoV-2 infection or an uninfected control (not recorded which). CDR3s include the opening cysteine and the closing phenylalanine or tryptophan. D genes are given only for firm matches. Rows give clone size only sometimes, using once, few, many, or a class for an expanded clone.

TRBJ2-7 . . TRBV6-6 TGTGCCAGCAGTTACTCGCGGGACACCTACGAGCAGTACTTC CASSYSRDTYEQYF
TRBJ2-6 many TRBD1 TRBV14 TGTGCCAGCAGCCAAGGGACAGGGGGTGACGTCCTGACTTTC CASSQGTGGDVLTF
TRBJ2-2 . . TRBV30 TGTGCCTGGAGTCCTCTGGGCAGGAACACCGGGGAGCTGTTTTTT CAWSPLGRNTGELFF
TRBJ1-5 many . TRBV12-3/TRBV12-4 TGTGCCAGCAGTTTAGCTTTGGGTAGCAATCAGCCCCAGCATTTT CASSLALGSNQPQHF
TRBJ1-5 few . TRBV6-6 TGTGCCAGCAGGAAGGACTATAGCAATCAGCCCCAGCATTTT CASRKDYSNQPQHF
TRBJ2-1 medium-sized . TRBV6-4 TGTGCCAGCAGTGACCCGTTGACAGACAATGAGCAGTTCTTC CASSDPLTDNEQFF
TRBJ2-3 medium-sized . TRBV5-5 TGTGCCAGCAGCTTGGTACCCTCAGATACGCAGTATTTT CASSLVPSDTQYF
TRBJ2-7 . . TRBV6-2/TRBV6-3 TGTGCCAGCACCAGACCCCTGGGTACCTACGAGCAGTACTTC CASTRPLGTYEQYF
TRBJ1-2 many . TRBV11-2 TGTGCCAGCAGCTTTGAGGGGACCACCTATGACTATGGCTACACCTTC CASSFEGTTYDYGYTF
TRBJ1-6 few . TRBV27 TGTGCCAGCAGTTTAAGGGAGGGTTCACCCCTCCACTTT CASSLREGSPLHF
TRBJ2-3 medium-sized TRBD2 TRBV18 TGTGCCAGCTCACTAGCGGGGGGCCCCACAGATACGCAGTATTTT CASSLAGGPTDTQYF
TRBJ1-6 many TRBD1 TRBV10-3 TGTGCCATCGCTTGGGGACAGGGGGCGAATTCACCCCTCCACTTT CAIAWGQGANSPLHF
TRBJ1-1 many . TRBV10-3 TGTGCCACCAGGGCGGACCGGGAGGGCACTGAAGCTTTCTTT CATRADREGTEAFF
TRBJ2-5 few . TRBV29-1 TGCAGCGTTAGCCCAGGGCGGGCTCAAGAGACCCAGTACTTC CSVSPGRAQETQYF
TRBJ2-3 many . TRBV6-1 TGTGCCAGCAGTGTTGGGGACGGGGTCGGCACAGATACGCAGTATTTT CASSVGDGVGTDTQYF
TRBJ1-5 . TRBD1 TRBV19 TGTGCCAGGGATGTAGACAGGGAGGTGAATCAGCCCCAGCATTTT CARDVDREVNQPQHF
TRBJ2-1 few TRBD2 TRBV7-7 TGTGCTAGCAGCACAAGCTCTAGCGGGAGCAATGAGCAGTTCTTC CASSTSSSGSNEQFF
TRBJ1-4 many . TRBV5-6 TGTGCCAGCAGCTTGGGACGCTGGGAAAAACTGTTTTTT CASSLGRWEKLFF
TRBJ2-5 many . TRBV12-3/TRBV12-4 TGTGCCAGCAGTCAACTATTGTCCTTCGTAGGGGGATTTAATAAAGAGACCCAGTACTTC CASSQLLSFVGGFNKETQYF
TRBJ1-3 . TRBD1 TRBV10-1 TGCGCCAGCTCGAAGGGGGCCCCAGGAAGTCCTGGAAACACCATATATTTT CASSKGAPGSPGNTIYF
TRBJ1-4 . . TRBV12-3/TRBV12-4 TGTGCCAGCAGGGCACCAACTAATGAAAAACTGTTTTTT CASRAPTNEKLFF
TRBJ2-5 . . TRBV7-2 TGTGCCAGCAGCTTCGGGGGTGGCGAGACCCAGTACTTC CASSFGGGETQYF